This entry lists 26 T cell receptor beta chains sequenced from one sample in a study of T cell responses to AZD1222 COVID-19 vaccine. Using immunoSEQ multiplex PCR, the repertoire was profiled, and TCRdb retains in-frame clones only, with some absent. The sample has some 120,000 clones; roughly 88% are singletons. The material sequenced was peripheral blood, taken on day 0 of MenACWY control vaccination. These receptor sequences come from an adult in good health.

In DNA form, the CDR3 reads TGTGCCAGTAGTACGGGACCCAATTCACCCCTCCACTTT. Protein: CASSTGPNSPLHF. The chain has TRBV19 and TRBJ1-6; TRBD1 might be the D (5 bases). V lost 4 bases, J lost 7 bases, and 8 bases lay in between. This CDR3 comprises 13 residues. The germline gives CDR1 LNHDA, CDR2 SQIVND (reference sequence).

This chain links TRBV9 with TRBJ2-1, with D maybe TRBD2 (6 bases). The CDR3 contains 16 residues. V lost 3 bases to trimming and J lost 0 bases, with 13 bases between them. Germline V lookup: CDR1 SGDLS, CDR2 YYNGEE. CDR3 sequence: CASSDGGEPSYNEQFF. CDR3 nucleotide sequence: TGTGCCAGCAGCGACGGAGGGGAGCCCTCCTACAATGAGCAGTTCTTC.

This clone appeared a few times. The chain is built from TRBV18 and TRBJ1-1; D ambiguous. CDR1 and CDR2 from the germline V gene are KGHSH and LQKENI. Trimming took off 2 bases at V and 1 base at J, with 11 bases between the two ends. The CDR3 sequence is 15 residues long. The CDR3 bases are TGTGCCAGCTCACCATACAACGGGAGGAACACTGAAGCTTTCTTT. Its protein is CASSPYNGRNTEAFF.

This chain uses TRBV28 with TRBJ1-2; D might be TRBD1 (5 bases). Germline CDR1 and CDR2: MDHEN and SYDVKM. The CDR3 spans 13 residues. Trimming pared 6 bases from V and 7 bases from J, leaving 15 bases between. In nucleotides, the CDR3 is TGTGCCAGCAGCTCCGTAGGGGCGGGTGGCTACACCTTC. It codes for CASSSVGAGGYTF.

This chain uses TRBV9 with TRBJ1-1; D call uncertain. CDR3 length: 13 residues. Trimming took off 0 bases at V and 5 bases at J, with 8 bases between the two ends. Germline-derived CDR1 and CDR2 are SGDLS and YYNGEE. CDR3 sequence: CASSVEAGTEAFF. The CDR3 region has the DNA TGTGCCAGCAGCGTAGAGGCAGGTACTGAAGCTTTCTTT. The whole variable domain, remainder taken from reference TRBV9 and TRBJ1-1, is DSGVTQTPKHLITATGQRVTLRCSPRSGDLSVYWYQQSLDQGLQFLIQYYNGEERAKGNILERFSAQQFPDLHSELNLSSLELGDSALYFCASSVEAGTEAFFGQGTRLTVV.

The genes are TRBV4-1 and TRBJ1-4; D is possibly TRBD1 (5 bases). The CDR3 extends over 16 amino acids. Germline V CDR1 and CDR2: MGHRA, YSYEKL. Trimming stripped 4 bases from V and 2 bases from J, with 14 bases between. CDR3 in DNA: TGCGCCAGCAGCCTCTGGGCAGGGCCCACTAATGAAAAACTGTTTTTT. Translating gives CASSLWAGPTNEKLFF.

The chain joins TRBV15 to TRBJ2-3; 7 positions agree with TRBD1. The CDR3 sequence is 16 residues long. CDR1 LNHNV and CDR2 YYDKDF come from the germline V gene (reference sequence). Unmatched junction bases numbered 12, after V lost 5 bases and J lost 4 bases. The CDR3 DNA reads TGTGCCACCAGCCGTCGAGGAGACAGGGCCGCAGATACGCAGTATTTT. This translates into CATSRRGDRAADTQYF. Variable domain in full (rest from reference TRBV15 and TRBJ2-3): DAMVIQNPRYQVTQFGKPVTLSCSQTLNHNVMYWYQQKSSQAPKLLFHYYDKDFNNEADTPDNFQSRRPNTSFCFLDIRSPGLGDTAMYLCATSRRGDRAADTQYFGPGTRLTVL.

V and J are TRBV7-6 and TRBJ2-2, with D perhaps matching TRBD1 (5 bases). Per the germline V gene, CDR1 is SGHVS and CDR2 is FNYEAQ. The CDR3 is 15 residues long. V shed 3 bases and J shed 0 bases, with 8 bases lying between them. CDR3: CASSFGHSNTGELFF. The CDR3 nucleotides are TGTGCCAGCAGCTTTGGACACTCGAACACCGGGGAGCTGTTTTTT.

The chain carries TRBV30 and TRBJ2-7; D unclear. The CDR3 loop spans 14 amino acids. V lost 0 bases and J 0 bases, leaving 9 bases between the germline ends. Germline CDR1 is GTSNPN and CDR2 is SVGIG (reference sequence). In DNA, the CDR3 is TGTGCCTGGAGTGTAGGCCTTAGCTCCTACGAGCAGTACTTC. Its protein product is CAWSVGLSSYEQYF.

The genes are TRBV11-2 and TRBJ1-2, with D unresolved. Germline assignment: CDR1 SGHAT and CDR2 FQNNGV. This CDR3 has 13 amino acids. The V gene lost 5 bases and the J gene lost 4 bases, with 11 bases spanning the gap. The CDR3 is CASSAGLGYGYTF. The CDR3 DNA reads TGTGCCAGCAGCGCGGGCCTAGGCTATGGCTACACCTTC.

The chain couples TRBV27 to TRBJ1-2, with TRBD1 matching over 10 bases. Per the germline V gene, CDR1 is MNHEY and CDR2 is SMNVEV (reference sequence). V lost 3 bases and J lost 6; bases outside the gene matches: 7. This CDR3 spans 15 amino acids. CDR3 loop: CASSFLRDRGDGYTF. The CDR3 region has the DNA TGTGCCAGCAGTTTCCTCCGGGACAGGGGCGATGGCTACACCTTC.

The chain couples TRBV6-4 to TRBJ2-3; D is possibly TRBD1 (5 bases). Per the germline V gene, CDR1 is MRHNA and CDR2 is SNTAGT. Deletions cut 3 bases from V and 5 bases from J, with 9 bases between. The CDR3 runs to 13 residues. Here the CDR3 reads CASSEQGVDTQYF. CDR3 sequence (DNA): TGTGCCAGCAGTGAGCAAGGGGTAGATACGCAGTATTTT.

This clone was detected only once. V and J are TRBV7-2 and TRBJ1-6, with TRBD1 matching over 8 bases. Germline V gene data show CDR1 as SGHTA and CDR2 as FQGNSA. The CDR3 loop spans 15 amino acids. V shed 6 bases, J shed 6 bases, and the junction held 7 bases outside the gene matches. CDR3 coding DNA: TGTGCCAGCAGGACAAGACAGGGGCCTAATTCACCCCTCCACTTT. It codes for CASRTRQGPNSPLHF. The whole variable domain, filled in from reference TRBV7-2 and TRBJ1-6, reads GAGVSQSPSNKVTEKGKDVELRCDPISGHTALYWYRQSLGQGLEFLIYFQGNSAPDKSGLPSDRFSAERTGGSVSTLTIQRTQQEDSAVYLCASRTRQGPNSPLHFGNGTRLTVT.

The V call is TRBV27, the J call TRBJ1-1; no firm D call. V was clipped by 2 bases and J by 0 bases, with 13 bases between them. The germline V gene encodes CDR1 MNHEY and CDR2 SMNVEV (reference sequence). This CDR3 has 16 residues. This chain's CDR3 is CASSLRPGGLNTEAFF. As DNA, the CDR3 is TGTGCCAGCAGTTTAAGACCAGGAGGATTGAACACTGAAGCTTTCTTT.

The CDR3 DNA reads as TGTGCCAGTAGTATTGGGCGGTTTGCAACTAATGAAAAACTGTTTTTT. Translated: CASSIGRFATNEKLFF. The chain links TRBV19 to TRBJ1-4; D unresolved. Per germline, CDR1 LNHDA and CDR2 SQIVND (reference sequence). CDR3 length: 16 amino acids. V was clipped by 3 bases and J by 0 bases, with 11 bases between them.

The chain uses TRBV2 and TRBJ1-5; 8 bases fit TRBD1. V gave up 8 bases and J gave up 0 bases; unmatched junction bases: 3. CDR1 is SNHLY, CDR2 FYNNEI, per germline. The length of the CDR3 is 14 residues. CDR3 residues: CASGTGSSNQPQHF. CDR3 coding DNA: TGTGCCAGCGGGACAGGAAGTAGCAATCAGCCCCAGCATTTT.

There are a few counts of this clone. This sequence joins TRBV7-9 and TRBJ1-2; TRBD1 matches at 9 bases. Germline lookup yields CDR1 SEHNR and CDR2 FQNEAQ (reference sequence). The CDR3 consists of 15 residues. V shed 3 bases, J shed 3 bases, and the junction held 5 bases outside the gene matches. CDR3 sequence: CASSLGQGKDYGYTF. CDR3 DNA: TGTGCCAGCAGCTTGGGACAGGGTAAGGACTATGGCTACACCTTC.

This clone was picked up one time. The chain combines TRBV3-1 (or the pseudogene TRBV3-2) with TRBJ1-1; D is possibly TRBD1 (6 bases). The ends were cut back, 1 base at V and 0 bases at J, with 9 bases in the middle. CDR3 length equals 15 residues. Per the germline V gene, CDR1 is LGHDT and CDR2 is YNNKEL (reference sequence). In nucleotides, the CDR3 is TGTGCCAGCAGCCAAGGTACAGGGATGAACACTGAAGCTTTCTTT. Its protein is CASSQGTGMNTEAFF.

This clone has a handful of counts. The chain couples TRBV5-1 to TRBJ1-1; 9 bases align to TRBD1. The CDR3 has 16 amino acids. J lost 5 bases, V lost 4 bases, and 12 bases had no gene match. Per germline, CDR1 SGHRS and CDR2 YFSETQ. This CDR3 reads CASSARQGGRGTEAFF. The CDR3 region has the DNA TGCGCCAGCAGCGCCCGACAGGGGGGTAGGGGAACTGAAGCTTTCTTT.

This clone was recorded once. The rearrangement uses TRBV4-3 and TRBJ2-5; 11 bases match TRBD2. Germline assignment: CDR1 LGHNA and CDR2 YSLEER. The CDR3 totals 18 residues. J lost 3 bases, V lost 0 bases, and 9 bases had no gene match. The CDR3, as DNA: TGCGCCAGCAGCCAAGATTGGGCTAGCGGGGGGTGGAAAGAGACCCAGTACTTC. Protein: CASSQDWASGGWKETQYF.

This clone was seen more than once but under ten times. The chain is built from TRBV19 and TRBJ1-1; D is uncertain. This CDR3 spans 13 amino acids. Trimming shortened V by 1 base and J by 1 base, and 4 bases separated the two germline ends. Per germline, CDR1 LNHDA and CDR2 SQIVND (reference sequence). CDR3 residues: CASSIVQNTEAFF. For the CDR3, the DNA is TGTGCCAGTAGTATAGTCCAGAACACTGAAGCTTTCTTT.

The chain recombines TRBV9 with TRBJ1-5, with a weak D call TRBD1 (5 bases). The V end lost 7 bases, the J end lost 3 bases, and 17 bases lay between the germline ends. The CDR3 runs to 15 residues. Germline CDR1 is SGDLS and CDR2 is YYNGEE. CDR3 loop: CASSRAVGANQPQHF. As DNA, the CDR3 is TGTGCCAGCTCCCGCGCTGTTGGGGCCAATCAGCCCCAGCATTTT. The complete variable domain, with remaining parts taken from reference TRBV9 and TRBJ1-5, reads DSGVTQTPKHLITATGQRVTLRCSPRSGDLSVYWYQQSLDQGLQFLIQYYNGEERAKGNILERFSAQQFPDLHSELNLSSLELGDSALYFCASSRAVGANQPQHFGDGTRLSIL.

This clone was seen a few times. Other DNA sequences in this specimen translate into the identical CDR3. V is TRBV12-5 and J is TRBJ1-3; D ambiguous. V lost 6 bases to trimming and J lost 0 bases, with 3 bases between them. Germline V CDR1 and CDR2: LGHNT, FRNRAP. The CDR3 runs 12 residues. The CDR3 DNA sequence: TGTGCTAGTGGGGGCTCTGGAAACACCATATATTTT. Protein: CASGGSGNTIYF.

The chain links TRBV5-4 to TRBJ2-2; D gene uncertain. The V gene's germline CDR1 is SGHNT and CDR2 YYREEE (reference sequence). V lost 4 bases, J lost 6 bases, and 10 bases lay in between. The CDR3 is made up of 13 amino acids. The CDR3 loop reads CASSLGNPGELFF. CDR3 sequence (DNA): TGTGCCAGCAGCCTAGGGAATCCCGGGGAGCTGTTTTTT. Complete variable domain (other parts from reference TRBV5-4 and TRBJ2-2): ETGVTQSPTHLIKTRGQQVTLRCSSQSGHNTVSWYQQALGQGPQFIFQYYREEENGRGNFPPRFSGLQFPNYSSELNVNALELDDSALYLCASSLGNPGELFFGEGSRLTVL.

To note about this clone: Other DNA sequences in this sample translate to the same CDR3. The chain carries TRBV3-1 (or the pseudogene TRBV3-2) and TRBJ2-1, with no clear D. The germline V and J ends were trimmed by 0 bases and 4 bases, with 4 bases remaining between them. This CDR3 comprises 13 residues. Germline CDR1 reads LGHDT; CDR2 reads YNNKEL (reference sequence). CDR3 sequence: CASSQDRYNEQFF. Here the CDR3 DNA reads TGTGCCAGCAGCCAAGACAGGTACAATGAGCAGTTCTTC.

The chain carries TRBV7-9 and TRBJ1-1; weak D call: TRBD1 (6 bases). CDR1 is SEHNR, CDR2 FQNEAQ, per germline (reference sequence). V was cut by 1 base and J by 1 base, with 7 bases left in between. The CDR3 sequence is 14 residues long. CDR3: CASSLVGGNTEAFF. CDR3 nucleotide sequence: TGTGCCAGCAGCTTAGTAGGGGGGAACACTGAAGCTTTCTTT.